This is a list of T cell receptor beta chains from one sample in a study of T cells after yellow fever vaccination. TCRdb fed the 5' RACE reads into MiXCR, producing one record per CDR3 protein. In the table there are hundreds of thousands of distinct CDR3 sequences, 12% of which are singletons. This specimen was PBMCs, taken on the day of the yellow fever booster vaccination. These receptors came from a man aged 25-45 years who received the YFV17D yellow fever vaccine. Each CDR3 is given with its conserved first and last residue. D genes are given only for firm matches. A row's size may be missing; if present it is once, few, many or a size class.

d_call	clone_size	j_call	v_call	cdr3_nt	cdr3_aa
.	few	TRBJ2-1	TRBV18	TGTGCCAGCTCAGCACAGTACTATGAGCAGTTCTTC	CASSAQYYEQFF
.	many	TRBJ2-5	TRBV5-1	TGCGCCAGCAGCTTGAGGCCAGCCCAAGAGACCCAGTACTTC	CASSLRPAQETQYF
.	few	TRBJ1-5	TRBV7-9	TGTGCCAGCAGCATTGGGGGACCCAACAATCAGCCCCAGCATTTT	CASSIGGPNNQPQHF
TRBD2	.	TRBJ2-7	TRBV5-1	TGCGCCAGCAGCTTGTCTACAGGACTAGCGGGAGGCGAGCAGTACTTC	CASSLSTGLAGGEQYF
.	many	TRBJ2-5	TRBV29-1	TGCAGCTTTCAGGGACCTCGAGAGACCCAGTACTTC	CSFQGPRETQYF
.	.	TRBJ1-2	TRBV7-3	TGTGCCAGCAGCTTAGTGCCAGGAAATGGCTACACCTTC	CASSLVPGNGYTF
TRBD1	.	TRBJ1-1	TRBV10-3	TGTGCCATCAGTGAGTCGGGGCCAGGGGGGAACACTGAAGCTTTCTTT	CAISESGPGGNTEAFF
.	many	TRBJ1-6	TRBV6-2/TRBV6-3	TGTGCCAGCAGTTACCACAGGGAAGAAAATTCACCCCTCCACTTT	CASSYHREENSPLHF
.	few	TRBJ2-2	TRBV12-3/TRBV12-4	TGTGCCAGCACCAAATACGGGGAGCTGTTTTTT	CASTKYGELFF
.	few	TRBJ1-2	TRBV6-2/TRBV6-3	TGTGCCAGCAGTAAGGGACAACGCTACACCTTC	CASSKGQRYTF
TRBD2	.	TRBJ2-1	TRBV9	TGTGCCAGCAGCGAGCGGGCGGGAGAGACCTACAATGAGCAGTTCTTC	CASSERAGETYNEQFF
.	.	TRBJ1-6	TRBV25-1	TGTGCCAGCAGTGAATTGGGATCGGGGCAGGGATTTCGGGCCCTCCACTTT	CASSELGSGQGFRALHF
TRBD2	many	TRBJ2-3	TRBV10-2	TGCGCCAGCGGACCAACTAGCGGGGCTGCAGATACGCAGTATTTT	CASGPTSGAADTQYF
.	.	TRBJ1-2	TRBV7-2	TGTGCCAGCAGCCCAGACCCGGACAGCTATGGCTACACCTTC	CASSPDPDSYGYTF
TRBD2	many	TRBJ2-7	TRBV18	TGTGCCAGCTCCCAAAGCGGGGGAAACGAGCAGTACTTC	CASSQSGGNEQYF
.	.	TRBJ2-1	TRBV25-1	TGTGCCAGCAGTGAATCCTCTCCCGCGTCCTACAATGAGCAGTTCTTC	CASSESSPASYNEQFF
.	.	TRBJ2-7	TRBV12-3/TRBV12-4	TGTGCCAGCAGCCAGGAAGGGGGGTTCGAGCAGTACTTC	CASSQEGGFEQYF
.	.	TRBJ2-7	TRBV7-9	TGTGCCAGCAGTCCCATTAGTGACGAGCAGTACTTC	CASSPISDEQYF
.	.	TRBJ2-2	TRBV19	TGTGCCAGTAGTTCCGGGTACGGGGAGCTGTTTTTT	CASSSGYGELFF
.	once	TRBJ2-3	TRBV20-1	TGCAGTGGGGAGCAGGGCCCAGATACGCAGTATTTT	CSGEQGPDTQYF
.	few	TRBJ2-2	TRBV3-1	TGTGCCAGCAGCCCGTTGGACTCGAACACCGGGGAGCTGTTTTTT	CASSPLDSNTGELFF
.	.	TRBJ2-5	TRBV27	TGTGCCAGCAGTTCCTCGGGGGCCCAGACCCAGTACTTC	CASSSSGAQTQYF
.	many	TRBJ2-5	TRBV9	TGTGCCAGCAGCGTCTCAGGGGTTATGGAGACCCAGTACTTC	CASSVSGVMETQYF
.	.	TRBJ1-6	TRBV6-6	TGTGCCAGCAGCAACGACATGGTTTCACCCCTCCACTTT	CASSNDMVSPLHF
TRBD1	few	TRBJ1-2	TRBV9	TGTGCCAGCAGCGGGACAGGGTACTTCTATGGCTACACCTTC	CASSGTGYFYGYTF
.	.	TRBJ2-2	TRBV27	TGTGCCAGCACCGGGTTAGCCGGGGAGCTGTTTTTT	CASTGLAGELFF
.	few	TRBJ1-1	TRBV7-9	TGTGCCAGCAGCTTAGTAGAGAAAATGAACACTGAAGCTTTCTTT	CASSLVEKMNTEAFF
.	.	TRBJ2-7	TRBV23-1	TGCGCCAGCGCCAACCTTCCAGCGGTATCTATTCTCGAGCAGTACTTC	CASANLPAVSILEQYF
TRBD1	few	TRBJ2-1	TRBV7-8	TGTGCCAGCAGCCAGGGGGTCTACAATGAGCAGTTCTTC	CASSQGVYNEQFF
TRBD1	few	TRBJ2-7	TRBV14	TGTGCCAGCAGAGGGACAGCTGCCTACGAGCAGTACTTC	CASRGTAAYEQYF
TRBD2	many	TRBJ2-1	TRBV7-8	TGTGCCAGCAGCTCAGAGCGGGGGAATGAGCAGTTCTTC	CASSSERGNEQFF
TRBD1	.	TRBJ2-1	TRBV24-1	TGTGCCACCAGTGATTTGATGACAGGGGCCGGCTACAATGAGCAGTTCTTC	CATSDLMTGAGYNEQFF
.	few	TRBJ2-7	TRBV7-9	TGTGCCACCGACCCCGGGAAGGCCCTGGGGGAGCAGTACTTC	CATDPGKALGEQYF
.	many	TRBJ2-5	TRBV12-3/TRBV12-4	TGTGCCAGCACCCAAACCAGGGGAAAGTCCGAGACCCAGTACTTC	CASTQTRGKSETQYF
.	many	TRBJ2-7	TRBV2	TGTGCCAGCACCAGACAGACCTACGAGCAGTACTTC	CASTRQTYEQYF
TRBD1	.	TRBJ1-2	TRBV12-3/TRBV12-4	TGTGCCAGCAGTCCGCCCCTGACAGGGGTGGGCTACACCTTC	CASSPPLTGVGYTF
.	.	TRBJ2-5	TRBV29-1	TGCAGCATGGGCTTGGATCGAGAGACCCAGTACTTC	CSMGLDRETQYF
.	.	TRBJ2-7	TRBV20-1	TGCAGTGCTAGAGATAGGACCCTCGCCGGAGGAGAGCAGTACTTC	CSARDRTLAGGEQYF
TRBD1	many	TRBJ2-1	TRBV29-1	TGCAGCGTTGAGCCTCCGGGACAGGGGACGGTCTTC	CSVEPPGQGTVF
TRBD2	few	TRBJ2-1	TRBV12-3/TRBV12-4	TGTGCCAGCAGTTTAGTTAGCGGGAGCAATGAGCAGTTCTTC	CASSLVSGSNEQFF
.	.	TRBJ1-5	TRBV6-1	TGTGCCACCGGGTCGGGGGGTGCTTATCAGCCCCAGCATTTT	CATGSGGAYQPQHF
.	.	TRBJ2-3	TRBV28	TGTGCCTGCAGAGGAGATACGCAGTATTTT	CACRGDTQYF
.	.	TRBJ2-2	TRBV25-1	TGTGCCAGCCCGGGACCTCCGGAGGCCGGGGAGCTGTTTTTT	CASPGPPEAGELFF
.	.	TRBJ2-2	TRBV6-1	TGTGCCACCAATATACCGGGCCGCGGAACCGGGGAGCTGTTTTTT	CATNIPGRGTGELFF
.	many	TRBJ2-1	TRBV4-3	TGCGCCAGCAGCCAATCCCAACGGACTGTATCCTACAATGAGCAGTTCTTC	CASSQSQRTVSYNEQFF
.	many	TRBJ2-5	TRBV20-1	TGCAGTGCAAGTGGAGAGACCCAGTACTTC	CSASGETQYF
.	.	TRBJ1-4	TRBV7-8	TGTGCCAGCAGCTTCGGGGGAGGTGGTGAAAAACTGTTTTTT	CASSFGGGGEKLFF
TRBD1	.	TRBJ1-2	TRBV18	TGTGCCAGCTCACGGGGGGACAGGGACTATGGCTACACCTTC	CASSRGDRDYGYTF
TRBD1	many	TRBJ1-1	TRBV7-3	TGTGCCAGCAGCCCACGACAGGGAACTGAAGCTTTCTTT	CASSPRQGTEAFF
TRBD1	.	TRBJ2-2	TRBV27	TGTGCCAGCAGTTTATTGACAACGGGACAGGGCTTAGTTAGGACCGGGGAGCTGTTTTTT	CASSLLTTGQGLVRTGELFF
.	few	TRBJ2-7	TRBV29-1	TGCAGCACTATTTCAGGGATGGAATCCTACGAGCAGTACTTC	CSTISGMESYEQYF